These T cell receptor beta chains were read from a single sample in a study of blood T cell repertoires in COVID-19. The table came from immunoSEQ multiplex PCR; TCRdb's copy has only in-frame clones and leaves some out. This sample has tens of thousands of clones, with about 82% found just once. The sample consisted of peripheral blood. These receptor sequences come from a man aged 50 to 60 with active COVID-19. Both conserved end residues are part of each CDR3. The order of the fields is D gene, clone size, V gene, J gene, CDR3 DNA, CDR3 protein. D genes are given only for firm matches. Clone size is shown for a subset of rows, as once, few, many or a class of expanded clone.

D gene: .; clone size: .; V gene: TRBV20-1; J gene: TRBJ1-4; CDR3 DNA: TGCAGTGCCGCCCGGGGTGAAAAACTGTTTTTT; CDR3 protein: CSAARGEKLFF
D gene: TRBD1; clone size: once; V gene: TRBV5-4; J gene: TRBJ2-1; CDR3 DNA: TGTGCCAGCAGCTCCAACCAGGGGGCAGCGTACAATGAGCAGTTCTTC; CDR3 protein: CASSSNQGAAYNEQFF
D gene: TRBD1; clone size: .; V gene: TRBV18; J gene: TRBJ1-1; CDR3 DNA: TGTGCCAGCTCACTGCAGGGGGCTGGGGGAAGCACTGAAGCTTTCTTT; CDR3 protein: CASSLQGAGGSTEAFF
D gene: .; clone size: .; V gene: TRBV19; J gene: TRBJ1-4; CDR3 DNA: TGTGCCAGTAGACGGGACACGAGTAATGAAAAACTGTTTTTT; CDR3 protein: CASRRDTSNEKLFF
D gene: TRBD2; clone size: .; V gene: TRBV19; J gene: TRBJ2-5; CDR3 DNA: TGTGCCAGTAGTCCCGGGGGGGATCCAGAGACCCAGTACTTC; CDR3 protein: CASSPGGDPETQYF
D gene: TRBD1; clone size: .; V gene: TRBV5-1; J gene: TRBJ2-7; CDR3 DNA: TGCGCCAGCAGCAGGACTGGGACAGGGTCTCACGAGCAGTACTTC; CDR3 protein: CASSRTGTGSHEQYF
D gene: TRBD1; clone size: once; V gene: TRBV6-2/TRBV6-3; J gene: TRBJ1-5; CDR3 DNA: TGTGCCAGCAGTCGCCAGGGGGGTACGGGCAATCAGCCCCAGCATTTT; CDR3 protein: CASSRQGGTGNQPQHF
D gene: .; clone size: .; V gene: TRBV9; J gene: TRBJ1-1; CDR3 DNA: TGTGCCAGCAGCGTAGTTCCTTACACTGAAGCTTTCTTT; CDR3 protein: CASSVVPYTEAFF
D gene: .; clone size: .; V gene: TRBV30; J gene: TRBJ1-2; CDR3 DNA: TGTGCCTGGAGTCCCCTTACAGGGTACTATGGCTACACCTTC; CDR3 protein: CAWSPLTGYYGYTF
D gene: TRBD1; clone size: .; V gene: TRBV18; J gene: TRBJ2-7; CDR3 DNA: TGTGCCAGCTCACCACCCTCCGGACAGGGGGCAGGTGAGCAGTACTTC; CDR3 protein: CASSPPSGQGAGEQYF
D gene: .; clone size: .; V gene: TRBV7-2; J gene: TRBJ2-7; CDR3 DNA: TGTGCCAGCAGCCCGGGCGGGCCCCCCTACGAGCAGTACTTC; CDR3 protein: CASSPGGPPYEQYF
D gene: .; clone size: .; V gene: TRBV21-1; J gene: TRBJ1-1; CDR3 DNA: TGTGCCAGCAGCAAAGCGCGGGACAGGGGGAGCACTGAAGCTTTCTTT; CDR3 protein: CASSKARDRGSTEAFF
D gene: .; clone size: .; V gene: TRBV19; J gene: TRBJ1-5; CDR3 DNA: TGTGCCAGTAGTATAGGGCTCGGGGGGCGCTTCGTTCAGCCCCAGCATTTT; CDR3 protein: CASSIGLGGRFVQPQHF
D gene: TRBD2; clone size: .; V gene: TRBV13; J gene: TRBJ2-5; CDR3 DNA: TGTGCCAGCAGCTTAACTAGCGGGGGGACACTCCAAGAGACCCAGTACTTC; CDR3 protein: CASSLTSGGTLQETQYF
D gene: .; clone size: .; V gene: TRBV10-3; J gene: TRBJ1-1; CDR3 DNA: TGTGCCATCAGTGGGACATCGGGGGCTGAAGCTTTCTTT; CDR3 protein: CAISGTSGAEAFF
D gene: .; clone size: .; V gene: TRBV6-4; J gene: TRBJ1-1; CDR3 DNA: TGTGCCAGCAGTGGGGGGGGGTTGGAAGCTTTCTTT; CDR3 protein: CASSGGGLEAFF
D gene: .; clone size: .; V gene: TRBV10-1; J gene: TRBJ2-1; CDR3 DNA: TGCGCCAGCAGTGAAGTGGGCAGGTACAATGAGCAGTTCTTC; CDR3 protein: CASSEVGRYNEQFF
D gene: TRBD1; clone size: .; V gene: TRBV7-9; J gene: TRBJ1-1; CDR3 DNA: TGTGCCAGCAGCCCCCGACAGGGAGGAATTACTGAAGCTTTCTTT; CDR3 protein: CASSPRQGGITEAFF